Below are 8 T cell receptor beta chains sequenced from a single sample in a study of T-cell reconstitution after alpha-beta-depleted transplantation in children (dated by TCRdb to 2016 to 2017). Library preparation was by PCR. For sequencing, an Illumina HiSeq 2500 was employed. To normalize quantification of the TCRbeta repertoire, the TCR libraries were built with molecular barcoding that relied on unique molecular identifiers. The raw public data were reprocessed by TCRdb itself: fastp quality trimming at Q25, MiXCR clonotype calling, in-frame beta chains only. Rows are unified per CDR3 protein, each entry keeping the most common DNA and genes. The sample table shows a few hundred thousand distinct CDR3 sequences, and approximately 9.7% are seen once. Roughly 5.1% of the sample is taken by the ten largest. The material sequenced was PBMCs from the stem cell graft donor, taken from the stem cell graft. Receptor source: a human donor who donated a stem cell graft to a child with SCID.

The chain is built from TRBV6-5 and TRBJ2-1, with TRBD2 matching over 14 bases. The trim removed 0 bases at V and 12 bases at J, leaving 10 bases unmatched. From germline, CDR1 is MNHEY and CDR2 SVGAGI. The CDR3 extends over 17 amino acids. DNA of the CDR3: TGTGCCAGCAGTTACTCGTACGGGACTAGCGGGGGACCAGGGCAGTTCTTC. This encodes CASSYSYGTSGGPGQFF.

This rearrangement joins TRBV5-1 to TRBJ2-7; 8 nucleotides align to TRBD1. The CDR3 loop spans 15 amino acids. V trimming: 0 bases; J trimming: 6 bases; junction bases outside the gene matches: 8. The germline V gene encodes CDR1 SGHRS and CDR2 YFSETQ. The DNA for the CDR3 is TGCGCCAGCAGCTTGGACAGGGGGGCCCTAGGCGAGCAGTACTTC. Translating it yields CASSLDRGALGEQYF.

In its sample, this clonotype was seen many times. The gene calls are TRBV6-5 and TRBJ2-3; the match to TRBD2 covers 7 bases. Germline V lookup: CDR1 MNHEY, CDR2 SVGAGI. The CDR3 is 19 amino acids. Trimming took 2 bases from V and 5 from J; bases not matched to a gene: 19. The CDR3 DNA follows: TGTGCCAGCAGTTACAACCCCCCCCCTAGCGGCGGAGGGTTAGATACGCAGTATTTT. This gives the protein CASSYNPPPSGGGLDTQYF.

This clonotype was observed many times. The gene calls are TRBV6-5 and TRBJ1-1; 8 positions match TRBD1. CDR3 length: 17 amino acids. Germline trimming cut 6 bases from V and 2 bases from J; bases unmatched to any gene: 14. Per germline, CDR1 MNHEY and CDR2 SVGAGI. The CDR3 region is CASSVTTGGRYNTEAFF. CDR3 DNA sequence: TGTGCCAGCAGCGTAACCACAGGGGGTCGATACAACACTGAAGCTTTCTTT.

V gene TRBV7-2 combines with J gene TRBJ2-1, with 8 bases identical to TRBD2. The CDR3 is 17 residues long. Germline lookup yields CDR1 SGHTA and CDR2 FQGNSA. V lost 2 bases, J lost 8 bases, and 14 bases stayed unmatched. The DNA for the CDR3 is TGTGCCAGCAGCTTAAGGCTAGCGGGTGTCCGTGCCCATGAGCAGTTCTTC. Its protein product is CASSLRLAGVRAHEQFF.

This clonotype came up many times. The chain uses TRBV7-9 and TRBJ1-4, with D maybe TRBD1 (5 bases). Germline V gene sequence: CDR1 SEHNR, CDR2 FQNEAQ (reference sequence). The CDR3 contains 15 residues. Trimming took 3 bases from V and 7 from J, leaving 15 bases between them. The CDR3 region has the DNA TGTGCCAGCAGCTTTGGTCAGGGCTCCGGTGAAAAACTGTTTTTT. Protein sequence: CASSFGQGSGEKLFF.

This clonotype was detected many times. The chain uses TRBV29-1 and TRBJ1-2; tentatively, D is TRBD1 (5 bases). CDR3 length equals 12 residues. The V and J ends lost 3 bases and 4 bases respectively, with 9 bases between them. CDR1 and CDR2 from the germline V gene are SQVTM and ANQGSEA. The CDR3 coding sequence is TGCAGCGTTGACCAGGGCGGCTATGGCTACACCTTC. Its translation is CSVDQGGYGYTF.

This clonotype was seen many times. This sequence joins TRBV29-1 and TRBJ2-3; D is possibly TRBD1 or TRBD2 (6 bases each). Germline V gives CDR1 SQVTM, CDR2 ANQGSEA. This CDR3 region has 16 residues. The V and J ends lost 1 base and 2 bases respectively, with 16 bases between them. CDR3 in amino acids: CSVEGGPGAYTDTQYF. The CDR3 DNA is TGCAGCGTTGAAGGGGGACCGGGGGCCTACACAGATACGCAGTATTTT.